Below, 6 T cell receptor beta chains from the same sample are listed, as sequenced in a study of shared clonotypes between healthy human individuals. Libraries were prepared by immunoSEQ multiplex PCR; TCRdb keeps only in-frame clonotypes and omits some of them. This sample has 600,000 to 800,000 clones, with over 55% found just once. The sequenced sample consisted of memory CD4+ T cells sorted from blood. The subset was: CD45RA-negative fraction. The receptors shown here come from a woman between 25 and 40 years old in good health.

This sequence joins TRBV2 and TRBJ2-3, with D perhaps matching TRBD2 (5 bases). V was cut by 5 bases and J by 0 bases, with 12 bases left in between. Per germline, CDR1 SNHLY and CDR2 FYNNEI. CDR3 size: 15 residues. The CDR3 coding sequence is TGTGCCAGCAGTCGCCGGGGAGCTAGCACAGATACGCAGTATTTT. Translation: CASSRRGASTDTQYF.

The rearrangement joins TRBV6-6 to TRBJ1-1, with TRBD1 as a possible D gene (6 bases). The CDR3 runs to 15 residues. Germline V gene lookup returns CDR1 MNHNY and CDR2 SVGAGI (reference sequence). The germline V and J ends were trimmed by 8 bases and 1 base, with 17 bases remaining between them. The CDR3 loop reads CASLGGGQGNTEAFF. As DNA, the CDR3 is TGTGCCAGCTTAGGTGGGGGCCAGGGGAACACTGAAGCTTTCTTT.

The gene calls are TRBV6-4 and TRBJ1-5; no firm D call. V was clipped by 1 base and J by 3 bases, with 4 bases between them. This CDR3 spans 13 amino acids. Germline CDR1 is MRHNA and CDR2 is SNTAGT. CDR3: CASSDYPNQPQHF. In DNA form, the CDR3 reads TGTGCCAGCAGTGACTACCCCAATCAGCCCCAGCATTTT.

This chain uses TRBV30 with TRBJ2-7, with 8 bases that match TRBD2. This CDR3 has 14 amino acids. V trimming: 2 bases; J trimming: 2 bases; junction bases outside the gene matches: 5. The germline CDR1 and CDR2 sequences are GTSNPN and SVGIG (reference sequence). CDR3 region: CAWSRGGLPYEQYF. The CDR3 nucleotides are TGTGCCTGGAGTCGGGGGGGGCTCCCCTACGAGCAGTACTTC.

The chain combines TRBV7-8 with TRBJ1-2, with 7 nucleotides matching TRBD1. The CDR3 covers 14 residues. Germline V gene sequence: CDR1 SGHVS, CDR2 FQNEAQ. Trimming at V came to 4 bases and at J to 8 bases, leaving 10 bases not matched to a gene. CDR3 DNA sequence: TGTGCCAGCAGCTCCGGGGAGGGGGCGGCGGGCTACACCTTC. It specifies CASSSGEGAAGYTF.

The V and J genes are TRBV29-1 and TRBJ2-1, with 7 nucleotides matching TRBD2. The V segment lost 7 bases and the J segment 7 bases; nucleotides outside the gene matches: 10. This CDR3 has 13 amino acids. Per the germline V gene, CDR1 is SQVTM and CDR2 is ANQGSEA. CDR3 DNA: TGCAGCGCTAACCCTACTAGCGTAAATGAGCAGTTCTTC. Its translation: CSANPTSVNEQFF.